This T cell receptor (beta chain) is drawn from a study of T cells in Graves' hyperthyroidism and ophthalmopathy. This clonotype has just a few counts. TCR beta CDR3 regions were amplified from RNA transcripts. Primed by the HTBI set, a first-round RT-PCR was run on the TCR CDR3. TCRdb called the multiplex PCR reads again in MiXCR, with one record for every CDR3 protein. The repertoire holds around 690,000 distinct CDR3 sequences, approximately 15% seen once, with 15% to 19% in the top ten. Germline V lookup: CDR1 SGHTA, CDR2 FQGTGA. The CDR3 consists of 13 residues. Deletions cut 5 bases from V and 7 bases from J, with 14 bases between.

This sequence joins TRBV7-3 and TRBJ2-5; the D is unclear. Sequenced input: blood. This clonotype originated in a man aged 50-59 years with Graves' hyperthyroidism. Here the CDR3 reads CASSPRGLGTQYF. DNA for the CDR3: TGTGCCAGCAGCCCCAGAGGATTGGGGACCCAGTACTTC.